These T cell receptor beta chains were read from a single sample in a study of blood T cell repertoires in COVID-19. Sequencing was performed with immunoSEQ multiplex PCR; in TCRdb, only in-frame clones are kept and a portion is missing. The sample yields some 97,000 clones, almost 80% seen once. The material sequenced was peripheral blood. These receptors were collected from a man between 65 and 80 years old with active or convalescent COVID-19. The CDR3 runs from the conserved cysteine through the conserved F or W. D genes are given only for firm matches. Not every row has a clone size; where given, it reads once, few, many or a size class.

-	TRBV27	-	TRBJ2-1	TGTGCCAGCAGTTTATCGTACGGGGTAGGAGAGTTCTTC	CASSLSYGVGEFF
TRBD1	TRBV9	-	TRBJ2-5	TGTGCCAGCAGCGTACGGGACAGCCCAGAGACCCAGTACTTC	CASSVRDSPETQYF
TRBD1	TRBV10-1	-	TRBJ1-3	TGCGCCAGCAGCGCCGGGACAGGGGGCCCTTACTCTGGAAACACCATATATTTT	CASSAGTGGPYSGNTIYF
TRBD1	TRBV9	-	TRBJ1-1	TGTGCCAGCAGCGTCGGACAGGCGGGCACTGAAGCTTTCTTT	CASSVGQAGTEAFF
-	TRBV7-8	-	TRBJ2-3	TGTGCCAGCAGCGGCAAGAGGGTCCCCCTCGGAGATACGCAGTATTTT	CASSGKRVPLGDTQYF
TRBD1	TRBV28	-	TRBJ1-1	TGTGCCAGCAGTTTATACAGAAGGGACAGGGGCTGGATGAACACTGAAGCTTTCTTT	CASSLYRRDRGWMNTEAFF
TRBD2	TRBV9	-	TRBJ2-7	TGTGCCAGCAGCCCCCGGACTAGCGACGAGCAGTACTTC	CASSPRTSDEQYF
-	TRBV28	-	TRBJ1-4	TGTGCCAGCAGGGGAGGGTTTGCAACTAATGAAAAACTGTTTTTT	CASRGGFATNEKLFF
-	TRBV27	-	TRBJ2-1	TGTGCCAGCAGTTGGGGTGGGGGCGGGAATGAGCAGTTCTTC	CASSWGGGGNEQFF
-	TRBV11-1	once	TRBJ2-7	TGTGCCAGCAGCGTACAACAGGGTATCCACGAGCAGTACTTC	CASSVQQGIHEQYF
-	TRBV3-1/TRBV3-2	-	TRBJ1-1	TGTGCCAGCAGCCACCTACGCCCCATGAACACTGAAGCTTTCTTT	CASSHLRPMNTEAFF
-	TRBV4-1	once	TRBJ2-2	TGCGCCAGCAGCCACATTTCGGGGGTGATCACCGGGGAGCTGTTTTTT	CASSHISGVITGELFF
-	TRBV5-6	-	TRBJ2-2	TGTGCCAGCAGCTTGCGGATACAGGCCAAAAGGGCCGGGGAGCTGTTTTTT	CASSLRIQAKRAGELFF
TRBD1	TRBV19	-	TRBJ2-1	TGTGCCAGTAGTATACAGGGGGCAGGCGAGCAGTTCTTC	CASSIQGAGEQFF
-	TRBV28	-	TRBJ1-5	TGTGCCAGCAGCTCGGGGGACGGAGGCCCTCAGCCCCAGCATTTT	CASSSGDGGPQPQHF
-	TRBV9	-	TRBJ1-6	TGTGCCAGCAGCGTAGGGGCAGGGGATTCACTCCTCCACTTT	CASSVGAGDSLLHF
-	TRBV28	-	TRBJ1-3	TGTGCCAGCAGTTTACGGTGGCTGGGGGCGTCTGGAAACACCATATATTTT	CASSLRWLGASGNTIYF
-	TRBV7-2	-	TRBJ2-5	TGTGCCAGCAGCTTAGCGACTAGGCCTGAAGAGACCCAGTACTTC	CASSLATRPEETQYF
TRBD1	TRBV15	few	TRBJ1-5	TGTGCCACCAGCAGAGATTCAAATACAGGGGTGAGCAATCAGCCCCAGCATTTT	CATSRDSNTGVSNQPQHF
-	TRBV30	once	TRBJ1-6	TGTGCCTGGCTGAGGGGGAATTCACCCCTCCACTTT	CAWLRGNSPLHF
TRBD1	TRBV7-6	-	TRBJ2-3	TGTGCCAGCAGCTTTTACCGGGACAGGGGAAACACAGATACGCAGTATTTT	CASSFYRDRGNTDTQYF
TRBD1	TRBV6-6	-	TRBJ1-5	TGTGCCAGCAGTATAGGACAGGGAGGGCCCAATCAGCCCCAGCATTTT	CASSIGQGGPNQPQHF
TRBD1	TRBV19	-	TRBJ2-2	TGTGCCAGTAGTAGGGGACCGGGACAGGGAGGCGGGGAGCTGTTTTTT	CASSRGPGQGGGELFF
-	TRBV4-1	-	TRBJ1-6	TGCGCCAGCAGCCAAGATCCTAAGGTTTTCGGGCCGATAATGGGGGGGGATTCACCCCTCCACTTT	CASSQDPKVFGPIMGGDSPLHF
TRBD1	TRBV5-1	-	TRBJ1-5	TGCGCCAGCAGCTTGGCCCCAGGGGGACGGCAGCCCCAGCATTTT	CASSLAPGGRQPQHF
-	TRBV6-1	once	TRBJ1-6	TGTGCCAGCAGTGATAGGGCAGGGGATTCACCCCTCCACTTT	CASSDRAGDSPLHF
-	TRBV30	-	TRBJ2-6	TGTGCCTGGAGTGTAAACAGGGCCAACGTCCTGACTTTC	CAWSVNRANVLTF
TRBD1	TRBV25-1	few	TRBJ2-2	TGTGCCAGCAGTGAGGGACAGGGGGCGAGCGGGGAGCTGTTTTTT	CASSEGQGASGELFF
-	TRBV7-2	-	TRBJ1-5	TGTGCCAGCAGCTTGAAGGTCGGGAATCAGCCCCAGCATTTT	CASSLKVGNQPQHF
TRBD1	TRBV11-1	-	TRBJ1-1	TGTGCCAGCAGCTTAGCTCGGGGACAGGCTGAAGCTTTCTTT	CASSLARGQAEAFF
-	TRBV27	-	TRBJ2-2	TGTGCCAGCAGACGCCACGGGGACACCGGGGAGCTGTTTTTT	CASRRHGDTGELFF
-	TRBV7-9	-	TRBJ1-6	TGTGCCAGCAGCTTCCCCGGGGGGGTGAATTCACCCCTCCACTTT	CASSFPGGVNSPLHF
TRBD1	TRBV6-5	once	TRBJ1-1	TGTGCCAGCAGGGCTACCCGGGACAGTCTTTCGCCTTTCTTT	CASRATRDSLSPFF
-	TRBV2	few	TRBJ2-7	TGTGCCAGCAGTGAGCAGGCCTACGAGCAGTACTTC	CASSEQAYEQYF
-	TRBV5-1	-	TRBJ1-2	TGCGCCAGCAGCCCAGGGGCGAACTATGGCTACACCTTC	CASSPGANYGYTF
-	TRBV6-5	-	TRBJ2-7	TGTGCCAGCGACGGCCAGGGTTTCGTCAAAGGGCAGTACTTC	CASDGQGFVKGQYF
TRBD1	TRBV12-5	once	TRBJ2-1	TGTGCTAGTGCTCCCGGACAGGGGTCCTACAATGAGCAGTTCTTC	CASAPGQGSYNEQFF
-	TRBV19	-	TRBJ2-6	TGTGCCAGTAGTATCCCAAGGGGAAGGGCCAACGTCCTGACTTTC	CASSIPRGRANVLTF
TRBD1	TRBV7-2	-	TRBJ2-5	TGTGCCAGCAGCAAACAACAGGGGGCCAGGGAGACCCAGTACTTC	CASSKQQGARETQYF
TRBD2	TRBV15	-	TRBJ2-3	TGTGCCACCAGCAGAGTGCCCCTACTGAACGGACTAGCGGGGGCCAGGACAGATACGCAGTATTTT	CATSRVPLLNGLAGARTDTQYF
-	TRBV11-2	-	TRBJ2-7	TGTGCCAGCAGCTTAGCCGGGACTCAGAACTACGAGCAGTACTTC	CASSLAGTQNYEQYF
-	TRBV4-1	-	TRBJ2-5	TGCGCCAGCAGCCCACGAGGGGAGACCCAGTACTTC	CASSPRGETQYF
TRBD2	TRBV9	-	TRBJ2-5	TGTGCCAGCAGCGGATCCGGGACTACGGAGACCCAGTACTTC	CASSGSGTTETQYF
TRBD1	TRBV28	-	TRBJ1-2	TGTGCCAGCAGCCGGACAGGGGGGGGTGGCTACACCTTC	CASSRTGGGGYTF
TRBD1	TRBV19	-	TRBJ2-5	TGTGCCAGTAGGGAGACAGGGGCCGACCAAGAGACCCAGTACTTC	CASRETGADQETQYF
TRBD2	TRBV27	once	TRBJ2-3	TGTGCCAGCAGTTACGAAAGCGGGGGGAGCACAGATACGCAGTATTTT	CASSYESGGSTDTQYF
-	TRBV7-2	-	TRBJ2-3	TGTGCCAGCAGCTTCTTTGTCCCAGATACGCAGTATTTT	CASSFFVPDTQYF
-	TRBV12-3/TRBV12-4	-	TRBJ1-2	TGTGCCAGCAGTCCAAACACCTATGGCTACACCTTC	CASSPNTYGYTF
TRBD2	TRBV27	-	TRBJ2-3	TGTGCCAGCAGTTCTACCGGGACTAGGGGGTCAGATACGCAGTATTTT	CASSSTGTRGSDTQYF
-	TRBV5-8	-	TRBJ2-5	TGTGCCAGCAGCAGCAATTGGTACCAAGAGACCCAGTACTTC	CASSSNWYQETQYF
-	TRBV28	-	TRBJ2-3	TGTGCCAGCAGTTTCGTGGCAGGCACAGATACGCAGTATTTT	CASSFVAGTDTQYF
TRBD1	TRBV5-4	-	TRBJ1-4	TGTGCCAGCAGCTTGGGGCCTACAGGGGTCAAACTGTTTTTT	CASSLGPTGVKLFF
-	TRBV4-3	few	TRBJ1-3	TGCGCCAGCAGCCAAGACGGACTCCGCTCTGGAAACACCATATATTTT	CASSQDGLRSGNTIYF